The entry below describes one T cell receptor beta chain. As yet, its antigen is unknown. The data are from a study of T cells expressing NK-cell markers. Study-wide context: Underlying the TCR beta repertoires were sorted CD3+CD56+NKG2C+, CD3+CD56+NKG2C- and CD3+CD56-NKG2C+ T cells. Study-level points and caveats: In four donors, these clonotypes also led the CD3+CD56-NKG2C+ fraction.

cDNA encoding TCR beta was synthesized via 5'RACE template switching incorporating UMIs. TCRdb reprocessed the 5' RACE reads and keeps a single row for each CDR3 protein, giving no DNA. Its clone listing holds about 260,000 distinct CDR3 sequences. This CDR3 has 13 amino acids. The sequence came from a woman aged 18-69 years in good health. The genes are TRBV12-3 or TRBV12-4 and TRBJ2-1; TCRdb's D gene call, TRBD2, goes unchecked for lack of DNA. The sequencing sample was made of blood T cells: a sorted CD56 or NKG2C T cell subset, CD4+ or CD8+ T cells, or bulk PBMC T cells (not recorded which). CDR3 amino acids: CASSFSQNNEQFF.